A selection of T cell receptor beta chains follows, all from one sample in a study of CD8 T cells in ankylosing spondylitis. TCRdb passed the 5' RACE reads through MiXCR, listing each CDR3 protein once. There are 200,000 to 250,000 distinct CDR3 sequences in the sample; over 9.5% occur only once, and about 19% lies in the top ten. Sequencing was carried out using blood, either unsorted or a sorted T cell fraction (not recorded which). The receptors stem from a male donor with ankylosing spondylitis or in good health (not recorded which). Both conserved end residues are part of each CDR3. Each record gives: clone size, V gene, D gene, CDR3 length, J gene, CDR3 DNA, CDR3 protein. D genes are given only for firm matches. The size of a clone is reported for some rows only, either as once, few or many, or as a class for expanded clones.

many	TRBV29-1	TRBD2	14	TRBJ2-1	TGCAGCGTTCCCCGACTAGCGGGGTACAATGAGCAGTTCTTC	CSVPRLAGYNEQFF
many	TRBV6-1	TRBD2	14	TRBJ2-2	TGTGCCACACGGGGGGGGCTTAGTACCGGGGAGCTGTTTTTT	CATRGGLSTGELFF
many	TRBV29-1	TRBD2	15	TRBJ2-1	TGCAGCGGGACCATTGGTAGCGGGGGGGCCAATGAGCAGTTCTTC	CSGTIGSGGANEQFF
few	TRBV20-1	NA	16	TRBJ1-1	TGCAGTGCCCGAGAGGCGAGGGGGGGCAAGGTGGCTGAAGCTTTCTTT	CSAREARGGKVAEAFF
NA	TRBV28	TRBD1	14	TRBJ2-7	TGTGCCAGCAGCCGGACAGGGGGCTACTACGAGCAGTACTTC	CASSRTGGYYEQYF
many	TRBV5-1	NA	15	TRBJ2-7	TGCGCCAGCAGCTTGGCAGCAGGGTATTACTACGAGCAGTACTTC	CASSLAAGYYYEQYF
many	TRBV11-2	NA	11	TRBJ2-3	TGTGCCAGCAGCTTAGTGGATACGCAGTATTTT	CASSLVDTQYF
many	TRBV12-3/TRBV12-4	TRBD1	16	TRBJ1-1	TGTGCCAGTTCGGACAGGGGGGGCTTTATGAACACTGAAGCTTTCTTT	CASSDRGGFMNTEAFF
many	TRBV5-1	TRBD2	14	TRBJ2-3	TGCGCCAGCAGCAGACTAGCGGGGGCAGATACGCAGTATTTT	CASSRLAGADTQYF
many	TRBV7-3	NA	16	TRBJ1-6	TGTGCCAGCAGCTTAAGAGCCGGGGCCTCGGATTCACCCCTCCACTTT	CASSLRAGASDSPLHF
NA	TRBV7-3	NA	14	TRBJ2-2	TGTGCCAGCAGCTCCCGAGACTCCGGCGGGGAGCTGTTTTTT	CASSSRDSGGELFF
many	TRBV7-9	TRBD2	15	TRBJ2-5	TGTGCCAGCAACCCTGGACTAGCGGACCAAGAGACCCAGTACTTC	CASNPGLADQETQYF
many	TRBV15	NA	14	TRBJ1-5	TGTGCCACCAGCAGGACAGCATTCAATCAGCCCCAGCATTTT	CATSRTAFNQPQHF
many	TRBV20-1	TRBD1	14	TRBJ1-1	TGCAGTGCTGCCGGGACAGGGGCTGTCACTGAAGCTTTCTTT	CSAAGTGAVTEAFF
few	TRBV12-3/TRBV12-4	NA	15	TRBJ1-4	TGTGCCAGCAGTTTAAGAGCGTCCAATGGTGAAAAACTGTTTTTT	CASSLRASNGEKLFF
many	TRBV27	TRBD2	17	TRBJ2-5	TGTGCCAGCAGTTTATACGCCTCTGCGGGGGGACAAGAGACCCAGTACTTC	CASSLYASAGGQETQYF
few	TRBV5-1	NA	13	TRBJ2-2	TGCGCCAGCAGCAATCCAGGCACCGGGGAGCTGTTTTTT	CASSNPGTGELFF
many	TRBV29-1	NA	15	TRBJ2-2	TGCAGCGTCCTCAATCCTGCCCGGGGTACCGGGGAGCTGTTTTTT	CSVLNPARGTGELFF
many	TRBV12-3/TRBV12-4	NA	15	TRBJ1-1	TGTGCCAGCAGTTTAGCGATGACAGCAAACACTGAAGCTTTCTTT	CASSLAMTANTEAFF
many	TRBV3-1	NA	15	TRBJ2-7	TGTGCCAGCAGCCAAGCGAGAGGGGACTCCTTCGAGCAGTACTTC	CASSQARGDSFEQYF
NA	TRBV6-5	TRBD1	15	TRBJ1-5	TGTGCCAGCAGTTACGAGGACAGGGAAGGTCAGCCCCAGCATTTT	CASSYEDREGQPQHF
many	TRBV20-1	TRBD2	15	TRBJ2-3	TGCAGTGCCCGGGGACTAGCAGGACGCACAGATACGCAGTATTTT	CSARGLAGRTDTQYF
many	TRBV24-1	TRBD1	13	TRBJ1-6	TGTGCCACCAGTGCAGGGGGGAATTCACCCCTCCACTTT	CATSAGGNSPLHF
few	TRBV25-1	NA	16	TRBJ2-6	TGTGCCAGCAGTCGCAGGGGAGCCTCTGGGGCCAACGTCCTGACTTTC	CASSRRGASGANVLTF
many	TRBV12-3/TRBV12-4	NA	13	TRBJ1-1	TGTGCCAGCAGTTTTTCGGTTGCCACTGAAGCTTTCTTT	CASSFSVATEAFF
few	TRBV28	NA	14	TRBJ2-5	TGTGCCAGCAGCCGACCCATGGTCCCAGAGACCCAGTACTTC	CASSRPMVPETQYF
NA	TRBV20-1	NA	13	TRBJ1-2	TGCAGTGTTACCACCGGGACCTCCTATGGCTACACCTTC	CSVTTGTSYGYTF
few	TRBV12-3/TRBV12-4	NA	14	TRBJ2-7	TGTGCCAGCAGCTCCGACGGACAGCTTTACGAGCAGTACTTC	CASSSDGQLYEQYF
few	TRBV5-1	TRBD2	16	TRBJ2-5	TGCGCCAGCAGCTTGTTACCCGGGGGGGCCGGTGAGACCCAGTACTTC	CASSLLPGGAGETQYF
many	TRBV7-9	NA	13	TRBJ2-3	TGTGCCAGCAGCTTAGCTGGGGCGGATACGCAGTATTTT	CASSLAGADTQYF
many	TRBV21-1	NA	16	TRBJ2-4	TGTGCCAGCAGCAAGGGGGATGGGGGCCGAAAAAACATTCAGTACTTC	CASSKGDGGRKNIQYF
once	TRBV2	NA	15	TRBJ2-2	TGTGCCAGCAGTGACAACTACCCTCCCTACGGGGAGCTGTTTTTT	CASSDNYPPYGELFF
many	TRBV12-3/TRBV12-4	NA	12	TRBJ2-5	TGTGCCAGCAGCTCCTCTAGGGAGACCCAGTACTTC	CASSSSRETQYF
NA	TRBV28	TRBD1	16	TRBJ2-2	TGTGCCAGCAGTATGCCTCGGACAGGAGGCACCGGGGAGCTGTTTTTT	CASSMPRTGGTGELFF
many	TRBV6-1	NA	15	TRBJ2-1	TGTGCCAGCATCGGGGATGCGAGCTCCTACAATGAGCAGTTCTTC	CASIGDASSYNEQFF
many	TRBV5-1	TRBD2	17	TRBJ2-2	TGCGCCAGCAGCTTGGAGTTCGGGACTAGGGGCACCGGGGAGCTGTTTTTT	CASSLEFGTRGTGELFF
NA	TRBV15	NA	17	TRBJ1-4	TGTGCCACCAGCAGAGATCTCGTACGACGACGGGATGAAAAACTGTTTTTT	CATSRDLVRRRDEKLFF
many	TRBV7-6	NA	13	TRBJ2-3	TGTGCCAGCAGCTTAGGTATAACCGATACGCAGTATTTT	CASSLGITDTQYF
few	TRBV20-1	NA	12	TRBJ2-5	TGCAGTGCTAGATCAGGGAGGGAGACCCAGTACTTC	CSARSGRETQYF
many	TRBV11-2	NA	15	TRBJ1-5	TGTGCCAGCAGCTTAGAAGCCAGACCCAATCAGCCCCAGCATTTT	CASSLEARPNQPQHF
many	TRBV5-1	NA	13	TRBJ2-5	TGCGCCAGCAGCGACGGGATCCAAGAGACCCAGTACTTC	CASSDGIQETQYF